This TCR beta chain is drawn from a study of blood T cells in healthy people across ages. The study's findings and limits: In the absence of known donor CMV status, changes in expanded clonotypes were possibly confounded.

Of note for this clonotype: The antigen is not known.

V lost 5 bases, J lost 1 base, and 18 bases lay in between. This CDR3 region has 16 residues. CDR1 is SGHVS, CDR2 FQNEAQ, per germline. Next came a second PCR, run for about 7 to 12 cycles, which used a sample-barcoded 5' primer along with a J-beta primer mix. MiXCR, run by TCRdb on the 5' RACE reads, gives a single entry per CDR3 protein. The sample has some 1.6 million distinct CDR3 sequences, around 35% seen once. Per-sample yields of isolated PBMCs were at least 6 million. This TCR came from a woman in her twenties or thirties in good health. Material: blood. The chain uses TRBV7-8 and TRBJ2-7; TRBD2 might be the D (5 bases). The CDR3 protein is CASSQPGVDRSYEQYF. The CDR3 DNA reads as TGTGCCAGCAGCCAGCCCGGGGTGGATAGATCCTACGAGCAGTACTTC.